Each of the 13 T cell receptor beta chains below was sequenced from the same sample in a study of regulatory T cells in long-lasting Graves disease. Time point here: newly diagnosed GD, antithyroid drugs for less than 3 months. Following extraction of RNA from PBMCs, that RNA was used to make the TCR library. Investigators prepared the TCR beta libraries by applying iRepertoire HTBI primers and Arm-PCR of CDR3 regions. TCRdb passed the multiplex PCR reads through MiXCR, listing each CDR3 protein once. The profile shows about 400,000 distinct CDR3 sequences, 15% of them singletons. The sample was also reused in another study, on T cells in Graves' hyperthyroidism and ophthalmopathy.

This specimen consisted of peripheral blood mononuclear cells (PBMCs), obtained at new diagnosis, from a patient treated with antithyroid drugs. Every receptor here comes from a woman in her 40s with Graves disease.

Only a few counts were recorded for this clonotype. The chain couples TRBV7-8 to TRBJ1-1; 8 bases match TRBD1. The CDR3 is made up of 15 amino acids. CDR1 SGHVS and CDR2 FQNEAQ come from the germline V gene. The trim removed 4 bases at V and 4 bases at J, leaving 8 bases unmatched. The CDR3 sequence: CASSSRQGRGTEAFF. CDR3 bases: TGTGCCAGCAGCTCAAGACAGGGGAGAGGCACTGAAGCTTTCTTT.

This clonotype was picked up many times. The chain combines TRBV20-1 with TRBJ2-1; D is possibly TRBD2 (5 bases). Between the trimmed V and J ends, which lost 3 bases and 6 bases, there was a span of 9 bases. This CDR3 is built from 12 residues. CDR1 and CDR2 (germline): DFQATT, SNEGSKA (reference sequence). In DNA, the CDR3 is TGCAGTGCTAGGTCTCTAGCCAATGAGCAGTTCTTC. As protein: CSARSLANEQFF.

This clonotype was picked up many times. The chain combines TRBV12-3 or TRBV12-4 with TRBJ2-3; D not resolved. CDR3 length: 15 amino acids. V lost 2 bases to trimming and J lost 0 bases, with 9 bases between them. The CDR3 reads CASSLLGVSTDTQYF. DNA of the CDR3: TGTGCCAGCAGTTTACTTGGGGTTAGCACAGATACGCAGTATTTT.

The chain joins TRBV6-2 or TRBV6-3 to TRBJ1-1; D is unclear. Trimming pared 8 bases from V and 1 base from J, leaving 14 bases between. Germline V lookup: CDR1 MNHEY, CDR2 SVGEGT. The CDR3 runs 14 residues. In DNA, the CDR3 is TGTGCCAGCCGTAGACCGGGCCAGAACACTGAAGCTTTCTTT. Translation: CASRRPGQNTEAFF.

This clonotype was seen repeatedly, ten times or more. V is TRBV27 and J is TRBJ2-7, with D hard to call. There are 14 residues in the CDR3. V lost 0 bases, J lost 3 bases, and 9 bases lay in between. CDR1 and CDR2 (germline): MNHEY, SMNVEV (reference sequence). The CDR3 DNA reads as TGTGCCAGCAGTTTATCTTGGTCCAGCTACGAGCAGTACTTC. The encoded protein is CASSLSWSSYEQYF.

This clonotype was observed many times. V and J are TRBV11-3 and TRBJ2-2, with 11 bases fitting TRBD1. Germline V gene data show CDR1 as SGHNT and CDR2 as YENEEA. Unmatched junction bases numbered 3, after V lost 5 bases and J lost 4 bases. The CDR3 has 15 amino acids. Written as DNA, the CDR3 is TGTGCCAGCAGCGGGACAGGGGGGACCACCGGGGAGCTGTTTTTT. It is translated as CASSGTGGTTGELFF.

This clonotype was recorded many times. The gene calls are TRBV27 and TRBJ2-7; TRBD1 or TRBD2 may be the D gene (5 bases each). V was shortened by 3 bases and J by 1 base, with 19 bases between the two germline ends. The germline V gene encodes CDR1 MNHEY and CDR2 SMNVEV (reference sequence). This CDR3 is 17 amino acids long. In DNA form, the CDR3 reads TGTGCCAGCAGTTTGGGCCCTGGGGCGGGCCTTTCCTACGAGCAGTACTTC. This translates into CASSLGPGAGLSYEQYF.

This clonotype was recorded at least ten times. CDR3 in amino acids: CASSPTGAETQYF. DNA for the CDR3: TGTGCCAGCAGCCCCACAGGGGCAGAGACCCAGTACTTC. The rearrangement joins TRBV12-3 or TRBV12-4 to TRBJ2-5; 7 nucleotides match TRBD1. Trimming at V came to 6 bases and at J to 4 bases, leaving 5 bases not matched to a gene. The CDR3 loop spans 13 amino acids.

The rearrangement joins TRBV18 to TRBJ2-2; D may be TRBD1 (5 bases). Germline values: CDR1 KGHSH, CDR2 LQKENI. This CDR3 contains 17 residues. Trimming took off 3 bases at V and 5 bases at J, with 19 bases between the two ends. Written as DNA, the CDR3 is TGTGCCAGCTCACCGCGTGGGGCCGGAGCCTCGACCGGGGAGCTGTTTTTT. The encoded protein is CASSPRGAGASTGELFF.

This chain connects TRBV10-3 to TRBJ2-1; D gene unclear. CDR1 is ENHRY and CDR2 is SYGVKD in the germline V gene. Trimming took off 7 bases at V and 0 bases at J, with 13 bases between the two ends. This CDR3 is 15 amino acids long. In DNA form, the CDR3 reads TGTGCCATCACCCCAACCGAGAGCTCCTACAATGAGCAGTTCTTC. It specifies CAITPTESSYNEQFF.

In this sample, this clonotype turned up a few times. This chain links TRBV28 with TRBJ2-7, with D maybe TRBD2 (5 bases). Trimming pared 4 bases from V and 3 bases from J, leaving 13 bases between. The V gene's germline CDR1 is MDHEN and CDR2 SYDVKM. The CDR3 length is 14 residues. The CDR3 here is CASSSLRGYYEQYF. The CDR3 coding sequence is TGTGCCAGCAGTTCCCTTCGGGGTTACTACGAGCAGTACTTC.

This clonotype was detected many times. The chain is built from TRBV24-1 and TRBJ2-1; 10 bases are a match to TRBD2. The CDR3 consists of 19 residues. Per the germline V gene, CDR1 is KGHDR and CDR2 is SFDVKD. The junction had 18 bases not matched to a gene; V was cut back by 3 bases and J by 8 bases. In DNA, the CDR3 is TGTGCCACCAGTGATCCGCCCGGGCACGCGGCTAGCGGGAGAGATGAGCAGTTCTTC. Translation: CATSDPPGHAASGRDEQFF.

This clonotype was observed at least ten times. The gene calls are TRBV4-3 and TRBJ2-1; perhaps TRBD2 as D (6 bases). Germline V gene lookup returns CDR1 LGHNA and CDR2 YSLEER. V lost 0 bases and J lost 9, with 9 bases in between. The CDR3 runs 13 residues. The CDR3: CASSQEPSAEQFF. CDR3 DNA sequence: TGCGCCAGCAGCCAAGAGCCTAGCGCTGAGCAGTTCTTC.